The 12 T cell receptor beta chains below come from one sample, sequenced in a study of blood T cell repertoires in COVID-19. Generated by immunoSEQ multiplex PCR, the TCRdb table keeps only in-frame clones and is missing some. The profile covers 210,000 or so clones, with more than 75% appearing a single time and less than 8% taken by the ten largest. Sequences were obtained from PBMCs or T cells enriched from blood (not recorded which). These TCRs come from a woman aged 40 to 55 with acute COVID-19.

CDR3 region: CAIRDSGGSYGYTF. As DNA, the CDR3 is TGTGCCATCAGGGATTCAGGGGGCAGCTATGGCTACACCTTC. This chain connects TRBV10-3 to TRBJ1-2, with 8 bases identical to TRBD1. The J segment lost 4 bases and the V segment lost 6 bases, leaving 7 bases of the junction unmatched. This CDR3 comprises 14 residues. CDR1 and CDR2 (germline): ENHRY, SYGVKD.

V is TRBV6-2 or TRBV6-3 and J is TRBJ1-5, with 11 bases identical to TRBD1. The V gene end was trimmed by 5 bases and the J gene end by 0 bases; junction bases not matched to a gene: 18. The length of the CDR3 is 21 residues. Germline-derived CDR1 and CDR2 are MNHEY and SVGEGT. The CDR3 nucleotides are TGTGCCAGCAGTCCAAAACCCGGGACAGGGGGTCGTCTGGTTAGCAATCAGCCCCAGCATTTT. It codes for CASSPKPGTGGRLVSNQPQHF.

In this sample, this clone turned up a few times. The chain recombines TRBV7-2 with TRBJ2-5; tentatively, D is TRBD1 (5 bases). Germline lookup yields CDR1 SGHTA and CDR2 FQGNSA. V gave up 2 bases and J gave up 5 bases, with 15 bases separating them. This CDR3 has 15 amino acids. CDR3 sequence reads: CASSLLRGSQETQYF. Here the CDR3 DNA reads TGTGCCAGCAGCTTACTAAGGGGCTCCCAGGAGACCCAGTACTTC.

The chain has TRBV7-9 and TRBJ1-4; no clear D gene. Germline assignment: CDR1 SEHNR and CDR2 FQNEAQ (reference sequence). V was trimmed by 5 bases and J by 8 bases, leaving 9 bases between them. CDR3 size: 12 residues. The chain's CDR3 is CASSQEGEKLFF. In DNA, the CDR3 is TGTGCCAGCAGCCAGGAGGGAGAAAAACTGTTTTTT.

This clone was seen a few times. The chain links TRBV30 to TRBJ1-1; D perhaps matches TRBD1 (6 bases). The germline V gene has CDR1 GTSNPN and CDR2 SVGIG (reference sequence). The CDR3 is made up of 14 amino acids. V lost 3 bases and J 5 bases, leaving 16 bases between the germline ends. CDR3 nucleotide sequence: TGTGCCTGGAGGCGGGGGCAGGGGAGAACTGAAGCTTTCTTT. It codes for CAWRRGQGRTEAFF. Together with reference TRBV30 and TRBJ1-1, the CDR3 gives the full variable domain: SQTIHQWPATLVQPVGSPLSLECTVEGTSNPNLYWYRQAAGRGLQLLFYSVGIGQISSEVPQNLSASRPQDRQFILSSKKLLLSDSGFYLCAWRRGQGRTEAFFGQGTRLTVV.

The chain joins TRBV19 to TRBJ1-2, with 7 bases matching TRBD1. V lost 5 bases to trimming and J lost 2 bases; unmatched junction nucleotides: 2. From germline, CDR1 is LNHDA and CDR2 SQIVND (reference sequence). This CDR3 is built from 13 residues. The DNA of the CDR3 is TGTGCCAGTAGTGCGACAGGGAACTATGGCTACACCTTC. This translates into CASSATGNYGYTF. The whole variable domain, filled in from reference TRBV19 and TRBJ1-2, reads DGGITQSPKYLFRKEGQNVTLSCEQNLNHDAMYWYRQDPGQGLRLIYYSQIVNDFQKGDIAEGYSVSREKKESFPLTVTSAQKNPTAFYLCASSATGNYGYTFGSGTRLTVV.

The V call is TRBV7-9, the J call TRBJ1-2; 9 positions match TRBD1. The CDR3 length is 16 residues. V lost 0 bases and J lost 6; bases outside the gene matches: 8. Germline V gene lookup returns CDR1 SEHNR and CDR2 FQNEAQ (reference sequence). The CDR3 loop is CASSLATPQGADGYTF. The CDR3, as DNA: TGTGCCAGCAGCTTAGCGACACCACAGGGGGCAGATGGCTACACCTTC.

The chain links TRBV7-8 to TRBJ2-3, with TRBD1 matching over 9 bases. There are 16 residues in the CDR3. Germline V lookup: CDR1 SGHVS, CDR2 FQNEAQ. After removal of 5 bases from V and 0 bases from J, the junction contained 6 bases not matched to a gene. DNA of the CDR3: TGTGCCAGCAGCAGAGAGACAGGGGGAAGCACAGATACGCAGTATTTT. Translation gives CASSRETGGSTDTQYF.

The chain joins TRBV5-6 to TRBJ1-4; D remains unclear. The germline V gene has CDR1 SGHDT and CDR2 YYEEEE. V was cut by 1 base and J by 1 base, with 11 bases left in between. The CDR3 loop spans 16 amino acids. CDR3 in DNA: TGTGCCAGCAGCTTGTACCGGGAGGGAACTAATGAAAAACTGTTTTTT. Translation gives CASSLYREGTNEKLFF. The full variable domain, its missing parts supplied by reference TRBV5-6 and TRBJ1-4, is DAGVTQSPTHLIKTRGQQVTLRCSPKSGHDTVSWYQQALGQGPQFIFQYYEEEERQRGNFPDRFSGHQFPNYSSELNVNALLLGDSALYLCASSLYREGTNEKLFFGSGTQLSVL.

The chain combines TRBV18 with TRBJ1-1; D is perhaps TRBD1 (5 bases). Germline V gene data show CDR1 as KGHSH and CDR2 as LQKENI. The CDR3 sequence is 16 residues long. The V gene lost 3 bases and the J gene lost 5 bases, with 19 bases spanning the gap. The CDR3 here is CASSPDAPGGGTEAFF. In nucleotides, the CDR3 is TGTGCCAGCTCACCGGACGCCCCGGGGGGTGGGACTGAAGCTTTCTTT.

This sequence joins TRBV19 and TRBJ1-2; 8 bases agree with TRBD1. V was pared by 7 bases and J by 8 bases, with 12 bases of the junction left unmatched. Germline loops: CDR1 LNHDA, CDR2 SQIVND (reference sequence). This CDR3 is built from 14 residues. CDR3 coding DNA: TGTGCCAGTACCTTTGACAGGGGACGAGAAGGCTACACCTTC. This encodes CASTFDRGREGYTF.

The V call is TRBV28, the J call TRBJ1-6, with D perhaps TRBD1 (6 bases). The V gene lost 2 bases and the J gene lost 10 bases, with 12 bases spanning the gap. The germline gives CDR1 MDHEN, CDR2 SYDVKM. There are 14 residues in the CDR3. The DNA of the CDR3 is TGTGCCAGCAGTTTAGCACAGGGAGGGTCACCCCTCCACTTT. Its protein product is CASSLAQGGSPLHF. Looking up the rest from reference TRBV28 and TRBJ1-6 gives the full variable domain: DVKVTQSSRYLVKRTGEKVFLECVQDMDHENMFWYRQDPGLGLRLIYFSYDVKMKEKGDIPEGYSVSREKKERFSLILESASTNQTSMYLCASSLAQGGSPLHFGNGTRLTVT.